Following are 21 T cell receptor beta chains from one sample sequenced in a study of type 1 and type 2 diabetes patients. PCR was run on genomic DNA. The TCR beta CDR3 region was amplified using 30 forward and 13 reverse primers. TCRdb passed the multiplex PCR reads through MiXCR, listing each CDR3 protein once. The sample records about 270,000 distinct CDR3 sequences, 45% to 60% being singletons. Specimen: peripheral blood mononuclear cells (PBMCs). The receptors come from a man in his late teens or twenties with type 2 diabetes.

This clonotype has a handful of counts. This chain links TRBV6-5 with TRBJ2-5; D call uncertain. With 8 bases removed from V and 5 bases from J, the gap between germline ends came to 6 bases. Germline CDR1 is MNHEY and CDR2 is SVGAGI. The CDR3 covers 10 residues. CDR3 coding DNA: TGTGCCAGCGGATATGAGACCCAGTACTTC. The encoded protein is CASGYETQYF.

Only a few counts were recorded for this clonotype. V and J are TRBV19 and TRBJ1-6; 8 bases map to TRBD1. J was trimmed by 7 bases and V by 5 bases; bases with no gene match: 10. The CDR3 sequence is 16 residues long. Germline CDR1 LNHDA, CDR2 SQIVND (reference sequence). CDR3 sequence (DNA): TGTGCCAGTAGTCCCCCCGACAGGGGTTGGAATTCACCCCTCCACTTT. Residues: CASSPPDRGWNSPLHF.

This clonotype was detected a few times. This chain links TRBV7-2 with TRBJ2-5, with 7 bases fitting TRBD2. The CDR3 spans 14 residues. Unmatched junction bases numbered 13, after V lost 8 bases and J lost 7 bases. Germline V gene data show CDR1 as SGHTA and CDR2 as FQGNSA. The CDR3 region has the DNA TGTGCCAGCCGTGCGGGAGCAGGGACGGGGACCCAGTACTTC. This codes for CASRAGAGTGTQYF.

This sequence joins TRBV30 and TRBJ2-5, with D perhaps matching TRBD1 or TRBD2 (5 bases each). V was clipped by 2 bases and J by 8 bases, with 18 bases between them. This CDR3 region has 14 residues. The germline gives CDR1 GTSNPN, CDR2 SVGIG (reference sequence). The CDR3 nucleotides read TGTGCCTGGAGTCTCGCCGGGACCGTGTTTACCCAGTACTTC. It yields the protein CAWSLAGTVFTQYF.

This chain links TRBV2 with TRBJ2-6; TRBD1 might be the D (5 bases). Looked up from germline, CDR1 is SNHLY and CDR2 is FYNNEI. V was trimmed by 10 bases and J by 2 bases, leaving 18 bases between them. This CDR3 has 16 amino acids. The CDR3 region has the DNA TGTGCCACCAGCAGTGATCTACAGGCTGGGGCCAACGTCCTGACTTTC. Protein sequence: CATSSDLQAGANVLTF.

CDR3 bases: TGTGCCAGCAGCTTACTGGGAGGGACCGGGGAGCTGTTTTTT. It translates to CASSLLGGTGELFF. The rearrangement joins TRBV7-3 to TRBJ2-2; 7 bases line up with TRBD2. The CDR3 length is 14 residues. Germline-derived CDR1 and CDR2 are SGHTA and FQGTGA. V trimming: 2 bases; J trimming: 5 bases; junction bases outside the gene matches: 2.

The chain employs TRBV28 and TRBJ1-2; weak D call: TRBD1 (6 bases). V lost 6 bases and J lost 5, with 19 bases in between. Germline V gene sequence: CDR1 MDHEN, CDR2 SYDVKM. This CDR3 spans 15 amino acids. The CDR3 bases are TGTGCCAGCAGAACGACCGGGACATTACCTTATGGCTACACCTTC. Its translation: CASRTTGTLPYGYTF.

This clonotype was seen a handful of times. The genes are TRBV27 and TRBJ1-2; D call uncertain. V dropped 0 bases and J dropped 3 bases, with 8 bases sitting between them. The germline V gene has CDR1 MNHEY and CDR2 SMNVEV (reference sequence). The CDR3 consists of 14 residues. CDR3 nucleotides: TGTGCCAGCAGTTTATCCCTAGACGACTATGGCTACACCTTC. Translating it yields CASSLSLDDYGYTF.

The J gene is TRBJ2-2, the V gene TRBV28; 7 bases align to TRBD2. V was clipped by 8 bases and J by 0 bases; unmatched bases: 3. CDR1 MDHEN and CDR2 SYDVKM come from the germline V gene. The CDR3 loop spans 14 amino acids. The CDR3 DNA reads as TGTGCCAGCGGGGGGGAATCGAACACCGGGGAGCTGTTTTTT. Its protein product is CASGGESNTGELFF.

The chain uses TRBV7-2 and TRBJ2-7, with 10 bases matching TRBD1. The J call may be faulty, since TRBJ2-5 better matches the DNA end. Germline values: CDR1 SGHTA, CDR2 FQGNSA. The length of the CDR3 is 15 residues. The CDR3 sequence is CASSFQRTGGETQYF. The CDR3 DNA is TGTGCCAGCAGCTTCCAGAGGACAGGGGGAGAGACCCAGTACTTC.

This clonotype was seen a handful of times. This rearrangement joins TRBV19 to TRBJ1-2, with D unclear. Germline CDR1 reads LNHDA; CDR2 reads SQIVND (reference sequence). This CDR3 has 15 amino acids. V lost 3 bases to trimming and J lost 5 bases, with 16 bases between them. CDR3 DNA: TGTGCCAGTAGTATCTCTCCCCAGCCTCTATATGGCTACACCTTC. Translating gives CASSISPQPLYGYTF.

The genes are TRBV13 and TRBJ1-1, with 9 positions matching TRBD1. Germline V gives CDR1 PRHDT, CDR2 FYEKMQ (reference sequence). The CDR3 spans 13 residues. Trimming took 4 bases from V and 10 from J; bases not matched to a gene: 7. The DNA for the CDR3 is TGTGCCAGCAGCTCAATGGGACAGGGAAGAGCTTTCTTT. Protein product: CASSSMGQGRAFF.

The CDR3 spells CSAIGTSGYNEQFF. In DNA form, the CDR3 reads TGCAGTGCTATCGGTACTAGCGGATACAATGAGCAGTTCTTC. The J gene is TRBJ2-1, the V gene TRBV20-1; 8 positions agree with TRBD2. Germline V gene data show CDR1 as DFQATT and CDR2 as SNEGSKA (reference sequence). After removal of 4 bases from V and 4 bases from J, the junction contained 6 bases not matched to a gene. The CDR3 has 14 amino acids.

This chain connects TRBV6-1 to TRBJ1-2; no clear D gene. Germline V CDR1 and CDR2: MNHNS, SASEGT. CDR3 length: 11 amino acids. Trimming removed 8 bases at V and 5 bases at J, with 9 bases between. For the CDR3, the DNA is TGTGCCAGCGCACGGGGTTATGGCTACACCTTC. Residues: CASARGYGYTF.

This clonotype was detected a few times. V usage is TRBV2 and J usage is TRBJ2-7; D perhaps matches TRBD2 (7 bases). Trimming took off 2 bases at V and 3 bases at J, with 11 bases between the two ends. Per the germline V gene, CDR1 is SNHLY and CDR2 is FYNNEI. The CDR3 is made up of 14 amino acids. The CDR3 bases are TGTGCCAGCAGTGAAAGGGGGGGCTTCTACGAGCAGTACTTC. It is translated as CASSERGGFYEQYF.

The J gene is TRBJ1-2, the V gene TRBV9; D is perhaps TRBD1 (5 bases). With 7 bases removed from V and 5 bases from J, the gap between germline ends came to 27 bases. The CDR3 has 17 residues. The germline gives CDR1 SGDLS, CDR2 YYNGEE. CDR3 coding DNA: TGTGCCAGCGCGGACTCCTGGGGCAACGAGGAGTCATATGGCTACACCTTC. Translated, it gives CASADSWGNEESYGYTF.

The V gene is TRBV4-3, the J gene TRBJ2-7, with TRBD2 identical over 9 bases. V was clipped by 0 bases and J by 6 bases; unmatched bases: 6. CDR3 size: 15 residues. In germline, CDR1 is LGHNA, CDR2 YSLEER. The CDR3 bases are TGCGCCAGCAGCCAAGAATGGCGGGGGGGCCGCGAGCAGTACTTC. This encodes CASSQEWRGGREQYF.

The chain uses TRBV12-3 or TRBV12-4 and TRBJ2-3; 8 bases agree with TRBD2. This CDR3 comprises 18 residues. The J segment lost 0 bases and the V segment lost 4 bases, leaving 12 bases of the junction unmatched. The DNA of the CDR3 is TGTGCCAGCAGTTCTCTACCCCCCGGGACTAGTAGCACAGATACGCAGTATTTT. This codes for CASSSLPPGTSSTDTQYF.

V and J are TRBV28 and TRBJ2-5; D remains unclear. V lost 3 bases, J lost 4 bases, and 12 bases lay in between. The CDR3 is 14 amino acids. Germline values: CDR1 MDHEN, CDR2 SYDVKM. This CDR3 reads CASSFGPSLETQYF. DNA of the CDR3: TGTGCCAGCAGTTTCGGTCCGTCATTAGAGACCCAGTACTTC. Variable domain in full (rest from reference TRBV28 and TRBJ2-5): DVKVTQSSRYLVKRTGEKVFLECVQDMDHENMFWYRQDPGLGLRLIYFSYDVKMKEKGDIPEGYSVSREKKERFSLILESASTNQTSMYLCASSFGPSLETQYFGPGTRLLVL.

This clonotype was detected only once. A much larger clone differs from this one at a single base, so this may be a read error. The chain employs TRBV2 and TRBJ1-2; no definite D call. Germline lookup yields CDR1 SNHLY and CDR2 FYNNEI. CDR3 length: 12 amino acids. V lost 6 bases and J lost 4, with 9 bases in between. The DNA of the CDR3 is TGTGCCAGCAGAGAATGGGCCTATGGCTACACCTTC. This translates into CASREWAYGYTF. The full variable domain, in which reference TRBV2 and TRBJ1-2 provide the parts outside the CDR3, is EPEVTQTPSHQVTQMGQEVILRCVPISNHLYFYWYRQILGQKVEFLVSFYNNEISEKSEIFDDQFSVERPDGSNFTLKIRSTKLEDSAMYFCASREWAYGYTFGSGTRLTVV.

The chain recombines TRBV11-2 with TRBJ2-3; D gene ambiguous. CDR1 is SGHAT and CDR2 is FQNNGV in the germline V gene. The V end lost 6 bases, the J end lost 2 bases, and 12 bases lay between the germline ends. CDR3 length equals 14 residues. CDR3 in DNA: TGTGCCAGCAGGTCAAGCTGGTCCACAGATACGCAGTATTTT. It yields the protein CASRSSWSTDTQYF.